The 8 T cell receptor beta chains in this list originate from one sample, sequenced in a study of blood T cell repertoires in COVID-19 (dated by TCRdb to about 2020). Library preparation used the immunoSEQ multiplex PCR assay. This immuneACCESS table, as held by TCRdb, lists in-frame sequences with V and J called but not all clones. Of the missing ones, under half trace to an unresolved V gene in checked studies; the others have no known cause. This sample lists fewer than 350,000 clones; roughly 86% were detected once. The leading ten clones occupy about 2.2% of the sample. The sample consisted of peripheral blood. The receptors shown here come from a woman in her 30s who had recovered from COVID-19.

The CDR3 nucleotides are TGTGCCAGCGGGAGACTAGCGGGTGGCGCAGATACGCAGTATTTT. Its translation is CASGRLAGGADTQYF. The chain links TRBV6-5 to TRBJ2-3, with 10 bases identical to TRBD2. The J segment lost 4 bases and the V segment lost 8 bases, leaving 9 bases of the junction unmatched. Germline lookup yields CDR1 MNHEY and CDR2 SVGAGI. The CDR3 is 15 residues long.

This clone was counted a few times. The chain combines TRBV24-1 with TRBJ2-5, with 12 nucleotides matching TRBD2. Germline trimming cut 3 bases from V and 4 bases from J; bases unmatched to any gene: 5. This CDR3 is 16 amino acids long. Germline V CDR1 and CDR2: KGHDR, SFDVKD. The CDR3, as DNA: TGTGCCACCAGTGATACTAGCGGGAGGTCGGTAGAGACCCAGTACTTC. Translating it yields CATSDTSGRSVETQYF.

CDR3 sequence: CACFPGLADYEQYF. In nucleotides, the CDR3 is TGTGCCTGCTTTCCGGGACTAGCGGACTACGAGCAGTACTTC. The chain couples TRBV27 to TRBJ2-7, with 11 bases identical to TRBD2. The germline V gene encodes CDR1 MNHEY and CDR2 SMNVEV (reference sequence). CDR3 length: 14 residues. The J segment lost 3 bases and the V segment lost 11 bases, leaving 9 bases of the junction unmatched.

This chain uses TRBV6-2 or TRBV6-3 with TRBJ2-5; 9 positions match TRBD1. The germline V gene encodes CDR1 MNHEY and CDR2 SVGEGT. The CDR3 runs 15 residues. V dropped 4 bases and J dropped 4; count of bases not matched to a gene: 7. CDR3 bases: TGTGCCAGCAGTTTTCGGACAGGGGTACGAGAGACCCAGTACTTC. The encoded protein is CASSFRTGVRETQYF.

This clone was counted a single time. This chain links TRBV6-5 with TRBJ2-1, with D tentatively TRBD1 (6 bases). Trimming removed 2 bases from V and 1 base from J, with 9 bases in between. The CDR3 is 15 amino acids. CDR1 and CDR2 (germline): MNHEY, SVGAGI. CDR3 protein: CASSYGQTSYNEQFF. The CDR3 DNA sequence: TGTGCCAGCAGTTACGGACAGACATCCTACAATGAGCAGTTCTTC.

The rearrangement joins TRBV2 to TRBJ2-7; D is undetermined. This CDR3 has 14 residues. The germline V gene encodes CDR1 SNHLY and CDR2 FYNNEI. V shed 2 bases and J shed 5 bases, with 13 bases lying between them. CDR3: CASSESAGADEQYF. The DNA for the CDR3 is TGTGCCAGCAGTGAATCGGCCGGTGCGGACGAGCAGTACTTC. Full variable domain (outside the CDR3, taken from reference TRBV2 and TRBJ2-7): EPEVTQTPSHQVTQMGQEVILRCVPISNHLYFYWYRQILGQKVEFLVSFYNNEISEKSEIFDDQFSVERPDGSNFTLKIRSTKLEDSAMYFCASSESAGADEQYFGPGTRLTVT.

Turning to this clone: Compared with germline, one end of the junction differs, possibly owing to a read error. The chain joins TRBV6-4 to TRBJ1-4; no clear D gene. CDR3 length: 11 amino acids. Germline V lookup: CDR1 MRHNA, CDR2 SNTAGT. The CDR3 loop reads CASRRSEWHVF. CDR3 nucleotide sequence: TGTGCCAGCCGGCGCAGCGAGTGGCACGTTTTT.

The chain joins TRBV10-3 to TRBJ2-7, with D perhaps TRBD2 (6 bases). The CDR3 loop spans 15 amino acids. Germline V gives CDR1 ENHRY, CDR2 SYGVKD. Deletions cut 1 base from V and 0 bases from J, with 10 bases between. Written as DNA, the CDR3 is TGTGCCATCAGTGAGTGGGGGGATACCTCCTACGAGCAGTACTTC. Translated: CAISEWGDTSYEQYF.